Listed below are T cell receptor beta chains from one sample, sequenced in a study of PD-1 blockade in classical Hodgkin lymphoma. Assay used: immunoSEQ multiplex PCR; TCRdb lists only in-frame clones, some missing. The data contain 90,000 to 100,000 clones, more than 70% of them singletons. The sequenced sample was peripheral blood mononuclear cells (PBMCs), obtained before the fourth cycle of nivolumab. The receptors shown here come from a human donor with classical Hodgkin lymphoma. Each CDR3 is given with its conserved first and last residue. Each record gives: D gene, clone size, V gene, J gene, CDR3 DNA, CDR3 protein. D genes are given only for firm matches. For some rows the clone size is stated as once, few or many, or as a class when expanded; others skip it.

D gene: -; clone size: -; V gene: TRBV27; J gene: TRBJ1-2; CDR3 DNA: TGTGCCAGCAGTTCTCCTGGACAACTACGGGGTGGCTACACCTTC; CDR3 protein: CASSSPGQLRGGYTF
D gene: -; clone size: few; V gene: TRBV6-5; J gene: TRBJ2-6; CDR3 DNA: TGTGCCAGCAGGCCCAATTGGGCCGGGGCCAACGTCCTGACTTTC; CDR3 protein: CASRPNWAGANVLTF
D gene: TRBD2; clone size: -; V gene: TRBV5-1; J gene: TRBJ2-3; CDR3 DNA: TGCGCCAGCGGACTAGCGGGGGGGCCAGATACGCAGTATTTT; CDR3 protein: CASGLAGGPDTQYF
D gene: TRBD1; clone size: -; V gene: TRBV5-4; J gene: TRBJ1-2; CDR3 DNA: TGTGCCAGCACCAAGAGGGACAGGGATGGTGGCTACACCTTC; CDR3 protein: CASTKRDRDGGYTF
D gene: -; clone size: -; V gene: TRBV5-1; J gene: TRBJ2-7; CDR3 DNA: TGCGCCAGCAGCATGGCCTACGAGCAGTACTTC; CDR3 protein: CASSMAYEQYF
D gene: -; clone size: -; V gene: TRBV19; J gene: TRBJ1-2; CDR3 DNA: TGTGCCAGTAGTATGACGGAAGGCTATGGCTACACCTTC; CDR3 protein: CASSMTEGYGYTF
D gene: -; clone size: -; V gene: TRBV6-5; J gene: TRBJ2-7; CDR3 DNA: TGTGCCAGCAGTTGGAGAGGATTAGCCGAGCAGTACTTC; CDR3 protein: CASSWRGLAEQYF
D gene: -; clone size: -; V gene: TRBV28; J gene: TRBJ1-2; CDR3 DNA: TGTGCCAGCACCCCAGGCGAGTTCTATGGCTACACCTTC; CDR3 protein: CASTPGEFYGYTF
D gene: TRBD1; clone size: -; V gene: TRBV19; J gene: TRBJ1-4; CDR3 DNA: TGTGCCACCGACAGGGGGGATGAAAAACTGTTTTTT; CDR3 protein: CATDRGDEKLFF
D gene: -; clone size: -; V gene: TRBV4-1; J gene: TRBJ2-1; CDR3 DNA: TGCGCCAGCAGCCAAGATCATAGGGTTTCCTACAATGAGCAGTTCTTC; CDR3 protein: CASSQDHRVSYNEQFF
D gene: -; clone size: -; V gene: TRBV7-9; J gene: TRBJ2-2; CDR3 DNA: TGTGCCAGCAGTCTTAGGGCAGGGAACACCGGGGAGCTGTTTTTT; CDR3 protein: CASSLRAGNTGELFF
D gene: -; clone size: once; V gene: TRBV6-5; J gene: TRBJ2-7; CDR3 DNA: TGTGCCAGCAGACCAGGGACCTACGAGCAGTACTTC; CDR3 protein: CASRPGTYEQYF
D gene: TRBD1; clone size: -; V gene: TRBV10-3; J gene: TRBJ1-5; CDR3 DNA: TGTGCCATCAGAACCGGGACAGGGGTGGATCAGCCCCAGCATTTT; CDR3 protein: CAIRTGTGVDQPQHF
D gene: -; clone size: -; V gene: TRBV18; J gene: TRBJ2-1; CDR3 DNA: TGTGCCAGCTCCTTGATTCTAGCGTATCACAATGAGCAGTTCTTC; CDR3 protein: CASSLILAYHNEQFF
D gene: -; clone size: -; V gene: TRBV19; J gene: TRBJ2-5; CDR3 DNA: TGTGCCAGTAGTATCGGCGATAGCTGGGAGACCCAGTACTTC; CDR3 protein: CASSIGDSWETQYF
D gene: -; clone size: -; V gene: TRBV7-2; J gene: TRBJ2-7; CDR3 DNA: TGTGCCAGCAGCTTAGGGGGAGCCGCGACCCCCGAGCAGTACTTC; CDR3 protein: CASSLGGAATPEQYF
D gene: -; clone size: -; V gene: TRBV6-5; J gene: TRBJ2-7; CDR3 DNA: TGTGCCAGCAGTTACGTTTGGGGCCGGTACGAGCAGTACTTC; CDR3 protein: CASSYVWGRYEQYF
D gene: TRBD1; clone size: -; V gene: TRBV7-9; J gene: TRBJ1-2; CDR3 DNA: TGTGCCAGCAGCTTAAAAGGGGGCAATGGCTACACCTTC; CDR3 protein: CASSLKGGNGYTF
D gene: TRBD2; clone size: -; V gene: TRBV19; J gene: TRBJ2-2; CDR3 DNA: TGTGCCAGTAGAAAGTCCTCAAGCGGGATTAGCGGGGAGCTGTTTTTT; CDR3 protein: CASRKSSSGISGELFF
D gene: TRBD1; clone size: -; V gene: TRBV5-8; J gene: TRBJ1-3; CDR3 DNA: TGTGCCAGCAGCACGGGACAGCCGGGAAACACCATATATTTT; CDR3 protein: CASSTGQPGNTIYF
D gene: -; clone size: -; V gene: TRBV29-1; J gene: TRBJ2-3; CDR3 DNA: TGCAGCGTGGGCCGAGGGACGGTGGCAGATACGCAGTATTTT; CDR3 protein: CSVGRGTVADTQYF
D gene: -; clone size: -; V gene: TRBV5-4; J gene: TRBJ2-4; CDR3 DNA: TGTGCCAGCAGCTTAACGCGGGGATCCACCAAAAACATTCAGTACTTC; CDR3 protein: CASSLTRGSTKNIQYF
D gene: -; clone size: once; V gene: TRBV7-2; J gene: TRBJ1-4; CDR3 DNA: TGTGCCAGCAGCTGGGGGCCGTCTAATGAAAAACTGTTTTTT; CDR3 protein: CASSWGPSNEKLFF
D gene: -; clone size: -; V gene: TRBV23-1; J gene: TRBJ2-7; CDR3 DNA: TGCGCCAGCAGCCCCGTGGGGCCGGGACAAAACTACGAGCAGTACTTC; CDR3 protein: CASSPVGPGQNYEQYF
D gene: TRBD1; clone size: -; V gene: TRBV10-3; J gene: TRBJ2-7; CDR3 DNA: TGTGCCATCAGTGATCGACAGGGTGGGTCCTACGAGCAGTACTTC; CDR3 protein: CAISDRQGGSYEQYF
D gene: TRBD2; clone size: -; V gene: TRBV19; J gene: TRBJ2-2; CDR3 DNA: TGTGCCAGTAACATAGCGGGAGGATTATCCGGGGAGCTGTTTTTT; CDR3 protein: CASNIAGGLSGELFF
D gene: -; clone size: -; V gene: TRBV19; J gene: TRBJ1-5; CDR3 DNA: TGTGCCAGTAGAGAATTTGGGCCTAGCAATCAGCCCCAGCATTTT; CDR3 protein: CASREFGPSNQPQHF
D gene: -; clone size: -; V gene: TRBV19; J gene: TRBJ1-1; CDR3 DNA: TGTGCCAGTAAGCTGGGGGTGAACACTGAAGCTTTCTTT; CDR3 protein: CASKLGVNTEAFF
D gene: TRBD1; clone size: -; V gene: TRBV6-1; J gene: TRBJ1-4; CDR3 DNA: TGTGCCCATCAGGTTAGGGGGACAGATAATGAAAAACTGTTTTTT; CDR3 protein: CAHQVRGTDNEKLFF
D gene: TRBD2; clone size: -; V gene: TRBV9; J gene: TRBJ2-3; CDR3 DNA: TGTGCCAGCAGCGACCTAGCGGGTTCTAGCACAGATACGCAGTATTTT; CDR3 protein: CASSDLAGSSTDTQYF
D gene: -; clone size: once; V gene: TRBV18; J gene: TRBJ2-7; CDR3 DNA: TGTGCCAGCTCAAATGGGAGGGGGACGGCCTACGAGCAGTACTTC; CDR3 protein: CASSNGRGTAYEQYF
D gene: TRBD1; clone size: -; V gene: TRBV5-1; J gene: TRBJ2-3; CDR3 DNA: TGCGCCAGCAGCCCTGGACAGGGGTGGACAGATACGCAGTATTTT; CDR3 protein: CASSPGQGWTDTQYF
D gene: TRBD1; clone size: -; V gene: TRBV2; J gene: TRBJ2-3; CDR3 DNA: TGTGCCAGCAGCAATGACAGGTCACAGGGGGATACGCAGTATTTT; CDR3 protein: CASSNDRSQGDTQYF
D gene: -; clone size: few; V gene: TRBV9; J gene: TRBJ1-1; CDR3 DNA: TGTGCCAGCAGCGCCCTCGCGGGCACGATGAACACTGAAGCTTTCTTT; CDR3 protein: CASSALAGTMNTEAFF
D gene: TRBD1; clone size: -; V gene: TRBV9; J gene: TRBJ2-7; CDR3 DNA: TGTGCCAGCAGCGTAACAGACAGGGGGCTCCACGAGCAGTACTTC; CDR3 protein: CASSVTDRGLHEQYF
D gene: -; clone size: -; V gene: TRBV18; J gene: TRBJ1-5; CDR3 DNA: TGTGCCAGCTCACGGGACACCGCTTTGGGCCAGCCCCAGCATTTT; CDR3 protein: CASSRDTALGQPQHF
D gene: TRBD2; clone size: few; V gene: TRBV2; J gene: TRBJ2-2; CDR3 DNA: TGTGCCAGCACACGGGGGGGGCCCACCGGGGAGCTGTTTTTT; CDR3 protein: CASTRGGPTGELFF
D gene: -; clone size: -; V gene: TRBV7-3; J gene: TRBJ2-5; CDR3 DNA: TGTGCCAGCAGCTCGCGGACCCGGTCGGAGACCCAGTACTTC; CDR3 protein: CASSSRTRSETQYF
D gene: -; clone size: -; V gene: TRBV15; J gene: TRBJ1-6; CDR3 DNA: TGTGCCACCAGCAGAGAAGGATGGGCGACTTTGGCACCCCTCCACTTT; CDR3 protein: CATSREGWATLAPLHF
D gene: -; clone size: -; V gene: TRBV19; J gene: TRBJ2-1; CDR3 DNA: TGTGCCAGTACCAACGCTGGGCATGAGCAGTTCTTC; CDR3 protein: CASTNAGHEQFF
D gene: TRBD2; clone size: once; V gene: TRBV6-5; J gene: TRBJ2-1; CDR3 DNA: TGTGCCAGCAGTTACTCGACTAGCGGGACTGAGCAGTTCTTC; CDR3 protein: CASSYSTSGTEQFF
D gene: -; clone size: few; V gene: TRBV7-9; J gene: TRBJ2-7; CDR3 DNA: TGTGCCAGCAGCGCAGCAGGGTTTTACGAGCAGTACTTC; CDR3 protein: CASSAAGFYEQYF
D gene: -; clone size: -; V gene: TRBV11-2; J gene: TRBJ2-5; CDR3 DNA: TGTGCCAGCAGCCTGGGATTCGCGTACCAAGAGACCCAGTACTTC; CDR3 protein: CASSLGFAYQETQYF
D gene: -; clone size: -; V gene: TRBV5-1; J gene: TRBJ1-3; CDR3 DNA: TGCGCCAGCAGCAGGGTGACTGGAAACACCATATATTTT; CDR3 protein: CASSRVTGNTIYF
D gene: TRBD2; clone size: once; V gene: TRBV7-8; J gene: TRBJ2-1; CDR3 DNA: TGTGCCAGCAGCTTAGGGGGACTAGCGGGAAGGGAGCAGTTCTTC; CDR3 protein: CASSLGGLAGREQFF
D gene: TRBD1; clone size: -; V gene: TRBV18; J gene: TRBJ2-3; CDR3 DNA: TGTGCCAGCTCCCGACTGGGACAGGGGGCAACAGATACGCAGTATTTT; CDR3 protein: CASSRLGQGATDTQYF
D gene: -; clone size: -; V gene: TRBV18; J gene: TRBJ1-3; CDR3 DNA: TGTGCCAGCTCACCCACGTCAGGGAACTCTGTAAACACCATATATTTT; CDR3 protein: CASSPTSGNSVNTIYF
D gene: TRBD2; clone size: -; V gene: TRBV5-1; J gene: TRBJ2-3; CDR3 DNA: TGCGCCAGCAGCCCGCTAGCGGGAGATCCAGATACGCAGTATTTT; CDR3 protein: CASSPLAGDPDTQYF
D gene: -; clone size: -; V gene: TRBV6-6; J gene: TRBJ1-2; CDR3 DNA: TGTGCCAGCAGCCCGGACAGCAAGAGGGGCTACACCTTC; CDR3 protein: CASSPDSKRGYTF
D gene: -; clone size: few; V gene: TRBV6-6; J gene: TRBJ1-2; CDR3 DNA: TGTGCCAGCAGCGGCCAGGACGGCTACACCTTC; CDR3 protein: CASSGQDGYTF
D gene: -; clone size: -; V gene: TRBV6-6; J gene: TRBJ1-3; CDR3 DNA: TGTGCCAGCAAAAACTCTGGGGGGAACTTAAACACCATATATTTT; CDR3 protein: CASKNSGGNLNTIYF
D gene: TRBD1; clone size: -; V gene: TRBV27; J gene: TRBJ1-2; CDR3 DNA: TGTGCCAGCAGCTGGGACAGACCCAACTATGGCTACACCTTC; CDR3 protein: CASSWDRPNYGYTF
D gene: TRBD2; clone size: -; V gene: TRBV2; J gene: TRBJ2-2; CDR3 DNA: TGTGCCAGCAGTGGTGAATTAGCGGGAGCCGGGGAGCTGTTTTTT; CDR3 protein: CASSGELAGAGELFF
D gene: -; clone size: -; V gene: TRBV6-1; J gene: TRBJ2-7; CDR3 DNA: TGTGCCAGCAGTGAATTCCCTGGCTCCTACGAGCAGTACTTC; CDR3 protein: CASSEFPGSYEQYF